A single sample gave rise to the 21 T cell receptor beta chains below, sequenced in a study of blood T cell repertoires in COVID-19. Assay used: immunoSEQ multiplex PCR; TCRdb lists only in-frame clones, some missing. The sample consists of a few hundred thousand clones, around 87% of them appearing once. The sample was peripheral blood. These TCRs come from a woman in her twenties or thirties with COVID-19, enrolled during active disease.

The gene calls are TRBV9 and TRBJ2-3, with 9 nucleotides matching TRBD2. The germline V gene has CDR1 SGDLS and CDR2 YYNGEE. CDR3 length equals 16 residues. The junction had 9 bases not matched to a gene; V was cut back by 2 bases and J by 5 bases. The CDR3 nucleotides read TGTGCCAGCAGCGTTGGGACTAGCACGGCGAAAGATACGCAGTATTTT. It yields the protein CASSVGTSTAKDTQYF.

CDR3 nucleotide sequence: TGTGCCAGTAGTCTACGGACTAGCGGGAGGATCGGGAACAATGAGCAGTTCTTC. This translates into CASSLRTSGRIGNNEQFF. The rearrangement links TRBV19 to TRBJ2-1; 14 bases map to TRBD2. CDR1 and CDR2 from the germline V gene are LNHDA and SQIVND (reference sequence). Trimming took 5 bases from V and 5 from J; bases not matched to a gene: 11. The CDR3 covers 18 residues.

The chain employs TRBV11-2 and TRBJ2-2, with 14 bases lining up with TRBD2. After removal of 5 bases from V and 7 bases from J, the junction contained 6 bases not matched to a gene. The CDR3 contains 16 residues. Germline assignment: CDR1 SGHAT and CDR2 FQNNGV. CDR3 sequence: CASSAGLAGVVGELFF. In DNA, the CDR3 is TGTGCCAGCAGCGCGGGACTAGCGGGAGTGGTCGGGGAGCTGTTTTTT.

The CDR3 DNA follows: TGTGCCAGTATTCCGGGACTAGCGGGGACCGGGGAGCTGTTTTTT. Protein product: CASIPGLAGTGELFF. This chain uses TRBV2 with TRBJ2-2; 13 bases are shared with TRBD2. Germline V gene data show CDR1 as SNHLY and CDR2 as FYNNEI. The CDR3 length is 15 residues. J gave up 5 bases and V 9 bases, and 6 bases lay outside the gene matches.

This clone came up a few times. The chain recombines TRBV14 with TRBJ2-5, with a weak D call TRBD2 (6 bases). Germline CDR1 and CDR2: SGHDN and FVKESK. Trimming removed 3 bases at V and 4 bases at J, with 18 bases between. The CDR3 covers 16 residues. The CDR3 DNA follows: TGTGCCAGCAGCCAGCCCTCCACGGCCGGGGGAGAGACCCAGTACTTC. As protein: CASSQPSTAGGETQYF.

The rearrangement joins TRBV7-9 to TRBJ2-7, with 8 bases identical to TRBD2. The junction had 9 bases not matched to a gene; V was cut back by 5 bases and J by 0 bases. The germline CDR1 and CDR2 sequences are SEHNR and FQNEAQ (reference sequence). The CDR3 contains 16 residues. CDR3 amino acids: CASSPFGREDSYEQYF. CDR3 nucleotide sequence: TGTGCCAGCAGCCCATTCGGGCGGGAGGACTCCTACGAGCAGTACTTC.

V gene TRBV6-5 combines with J gene TRBJ2-7, with 13 nucleotides matching TRBD2. CDR3 length: 14 amino acids. J lost 6 bases, V lost 5 bases, and 4 bases had no gene match. Germline-derived CDR1 and CDR2 are MNHEY and SVGAGI. CDR3 coding DNA: TGTGCCAGCAGTAGGACTAGCGGGAGTGGCGAGCAGTACTTC. Protein product: CASSRTSGSGEQYF.

J is TRBJ1-5 and V is TRBV18; 11 positions match TRBD1. V lost 6 bases to trimming and J lost 6 bases; unmatched junction nucleotides: 7. The V gene's germline CDR1 is KGHSH and CDR2 LQKENI. The CDR3 covers 15 residues. The CDR3 loop reads CASSLGQGAGQPQHF. The CDR3 nucleotides are TGTGCCAGCTCGCTCGGACAGGGGGCGGGTCAGCCCCAGCATTTT.

The chain recombines TRBV10-3 with TRBJ2-1, with 11 positions matching TRBD2. The germline V gene encodes CDR1 ENHRY and CDR2 SYGVKD. V lost 3 bases, J lost 9 bases, and 13 bases stayed unmatched. This CDR3 is built from 17 residues. The CDR3 reads CAISDPTSGSFISEQFF. Written as DNA, the CDR3 is TGTGCCATCAGTGATCCTACTAGCGGGAGCTTTATCTCTGAGCAGTTCTTC.

J is TRBJ2-2 and V is TRBV28; 7 bases agree with TRBD2. CDR3 length equals 13 residues. After removal of 7 bases from V and 6 bases from J, the junction contained 5 bases not matched to a gene. Germline V CDR1 and CDR2: MDHEN, SYDVKM. The CDR3, as DNA: TGTGCCAGCAAGAGCGCGGGGGCCGGGGAGCTGTTTTTT. Amino acids: CASKSAGAGELFF.

The rearrangement uses TRBV5-1 and TRBJ2-1; 9 bases agree with TRBD2. CDR1 and CDR2 from the germline V gene are SGHRS and YFSETQ. The CDR3 is made up of 15 amino acids. The junction had 6 bases not matched to a gene; V was cut back by 4 bases and J by 4 bases. In DNA form, the CDR3 reads TGCGCCAGCAGCCAAACGACTAGCGGATACAATGAGCAGTTCTTC. This gives the protein CASSQTTSGYNEQFF.

The gene calls are TRBV11-2 and TRBJ1-1, with 7 bases that match TRBD1. The CDR3 has 16 residues. The ends lost 2 bases at V and 6 bases at J; junction bases unmatched: 12. CDR1 SGHAT and CDR2 FQNNGV come from the germline V gene. For the CDR3, the DNA is TGTGCCAGCAGCTTACTGGCAGGGGGGACGTTAGCTGAAGCTTTCTTT. Its translation is CASSLLAGGTLAEAFF.

The V call is TRBV30, the J call TRBJ1-3; weak D call: TRBD1 (5 bases). CDR3 size: 13 residues. Germline assignment: CDR1 GTSNPN and CDR2 SVGIG (reference sequence). Deletions cut 8 bases from V and 0 bases from J, with 11 bases between. In DNA form, the CDR3 reads TGTGCCCACAACAGGCTCTCTGGAAACACCATATATTTT. It specifies CAHNRLSGNTIYF. Complete variable domain (other parts from reference TRBV30 and TRBJ1-3): SQTIHQWPATLVQPVGSPLSLECTVEGTSNPNLYWYRQAAGRGLQLLFYSVGIGQISSEVPQNLSASRPQDRQFILSSKKLLLSDSGFYLCAHNRLSGNTIYFGEGSWLTVV.

The chain recombines TRBV27 with TRBJ1-1; TRBD1 is a possible D gene (6 bases). Trimming stripped 4 bases from V and 1 base from J, with 13 bases between. The germline V gene has CDR1 MNHEY and CDR2 SMNVEV (reference sequence). The CDR3 totals 15 residues. The CDR3 spells CASSSIGQRNTEAFF. CDR3 nucleotides: TGTGCCAGCAGTTCAATCGGACAGCGGAACACTGAAGCTTTCTTT.

V usage is TRBV4-1 and J usage is TRBJ2-7; maybe TRBD2 (6 bases). CDR1 and CDR2 from the germline V gene are MGHRA and YSYEKL. This CDR3 is built from 15 residues. V was clipped by 3 bases and J by 3 bases, with 15 bases between them. CDR3 sequence reads: CASSQTGGLSYEQYF. The CDR3 bases are TGCGCCAGCAGCCAGACTGGAGGGCTCAGCTACGAGCAGTACTTC.

The V call is TRBV30, the J call TRBJ1-5; D is ambiguous. The CDR3 length is 13 residues. Trimming cost V 2 bases and J 0 bases, with 5 bases left between them. Germline V gene sequence: CDR1 GTSNPN, CDR2 SVGIG (reference sequence). The CDR3 bases are TGTGCCTGGAGTATATATAGCAATCAGCCCCAGCATTTT. Its translation: CAWSIYSNQPQHF.

Written as DNA, the CDR3 is TGTGCCAGCAGCTTAGGAGCCTATCCCGATACGCAGTATTTT. Translated, it gives CASSLGAYPDTQYF. The chain joins TRBV7-9 to TRBJ2-3; D gene ambiguous. Germline values: CDR1 SEHNR, CDR2 FQNEAQ (reference sequence). V lost 1 base and J lost 6, with 11 bases in between. This CDR3 is built from 14 residues. Together with reference TRBV7-9 and TRBJ2-3, the CDR3 gives the full variable domain: DTGVSQNPRHKITKRGQNVTFRCDPISEHNRLYWYRQTLGQGPEFLTYFQNEAQLEKSRLLSDRFSAERPKGSFSTLEIQRTEQGDSAMYLCASSLGAYPDTQYFGPGTRLTVL.

This clone was detected a few times. The rearrangement joins TRBV4-2 to TRBJ2-7; 8 nucleotides agree with TRBD1. Germline V gene sequence: CDR1 LGHNA, CDR2 YNFKEQ. Trimming took 1 base from V and 0 from J; bases not matched to a gene: 5. The CDR3 has 16 amino acids. The CDR3 loop reads CASSQGGQGASYEQYF. Written as DNA, the CDR3 is TGTGCCAGCAGCCAAGGCGGCCAGGGGGCCTCCTACGAGCAGTACTTC.

In this sample, this clone turned up once. The rearrangement uses TRBV19 and TRBJ1-3, with a weak D call TRBD1 (5 bases). V was clipped by 0 bases and J by 2 bases, with 8 bases between them. Per the germline V gene, CDR1 is LNHDA and CDR2 is SQIVND (reference sequence). This CDR3 comprises 15 residues. The CDR3 protein is CASSIDRGTGNTIYF. CDR3 bases: TGTGCCAGTAGTATAGATCGGGGGACTGGAAACACCATATATTTT.

The chain recombines TRBV21-1 with TRBJ2-3; TRBD2 is the table's D call, not checked against the DNA. TRBV21-1 is annotated as a pseudogene. The CDR3 loop spans 16 amino acids. The CDR3 nucleotides are TGTGCCAGCAGCAAGAGAGGGCAGACTAGCACAGATACGCAGTATTTT. Its translation: CASSKRGQTSTDTQYF.

This clone was recorded once. V and J are TRBV2 and TRBJ1-6; 7 bases align to TRBD1. J lost 7 bases, V lost 6 bases, and 3 bases had no gene match. The germline V gene encodes CDR1 SNHLY and CDR2 FYNNEI. The CDR3 sequence is 13 residues long. CDR3 sequence: CASRDRENSPLHF. In DNA form, the CDR3 reads TGTGCCAGCAGAGACAGGGAAAATTCACCCCTCCACTTT.